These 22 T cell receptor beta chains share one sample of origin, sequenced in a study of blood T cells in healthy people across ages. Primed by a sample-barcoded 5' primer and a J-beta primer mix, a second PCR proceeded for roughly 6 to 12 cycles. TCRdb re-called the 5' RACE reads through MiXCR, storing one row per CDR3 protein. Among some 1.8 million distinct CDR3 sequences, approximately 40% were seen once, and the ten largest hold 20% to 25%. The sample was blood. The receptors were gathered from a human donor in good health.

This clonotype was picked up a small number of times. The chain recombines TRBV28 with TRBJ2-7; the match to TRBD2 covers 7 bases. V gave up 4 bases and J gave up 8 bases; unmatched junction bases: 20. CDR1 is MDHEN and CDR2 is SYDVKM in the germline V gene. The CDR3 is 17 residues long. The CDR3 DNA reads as TGTGCCAGCAGTTCCCCCCGTCGGGGGGTATTCCCGATGAAGCAGTACTTC. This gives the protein CASSSPRRGVFPMKQYF. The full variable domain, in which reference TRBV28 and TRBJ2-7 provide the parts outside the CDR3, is DVKVTQSSRYLVKRTGEKVFLECVQDMDHENMFWYRQDPGLGLRLIYFSYDVKMKEKGDIPEGYSVSREKKERFSLILESASTNQTSMYLCASSSPRRGVFPMKQYFGPGTRLTVT.

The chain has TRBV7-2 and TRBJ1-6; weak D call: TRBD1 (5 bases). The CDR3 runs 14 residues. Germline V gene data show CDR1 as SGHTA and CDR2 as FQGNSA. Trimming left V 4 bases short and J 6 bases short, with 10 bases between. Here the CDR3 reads CASSWGSFNSPLHF. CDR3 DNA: TGTGCCAGCAGCTGGGGCAGCTTTAATTCACCCCTCCACTTT.

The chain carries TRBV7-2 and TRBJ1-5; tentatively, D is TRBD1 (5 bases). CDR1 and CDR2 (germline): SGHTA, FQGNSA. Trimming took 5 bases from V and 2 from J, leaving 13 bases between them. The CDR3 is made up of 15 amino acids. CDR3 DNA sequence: TGTGCCAGCAGCCGCAGGGCCACCGGCAATCAGCCCCAGCATTTT. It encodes CASSRRATGNQPQHF.

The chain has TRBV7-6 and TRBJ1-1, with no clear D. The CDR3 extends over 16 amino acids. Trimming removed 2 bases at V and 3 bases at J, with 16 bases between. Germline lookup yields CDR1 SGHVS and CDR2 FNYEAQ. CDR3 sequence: CASSLYGSGVYTEAFF. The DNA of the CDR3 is TGTGCCAGCAGCTTATACGGGTCGGGTGTCTACACTGAAGCTTTCTTT.

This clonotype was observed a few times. CDR3 region: CAGRDRENYGYTF. Written as DNA, the CDR3 is TGTGCCGGTCGGGACAGAGAGAACTATGGCTACACCTTC. J is TRBJ1-2 and V is TRBV28; 7 nucleotides align to TRBD1. V was pared by 11 bases and J by 2 bases, with 8 bases of the junction left unmatched. The CDR3 extends over 13 amino acids. The germline V gene has CDR1 MDHEN and CDR2 SYDVKM.

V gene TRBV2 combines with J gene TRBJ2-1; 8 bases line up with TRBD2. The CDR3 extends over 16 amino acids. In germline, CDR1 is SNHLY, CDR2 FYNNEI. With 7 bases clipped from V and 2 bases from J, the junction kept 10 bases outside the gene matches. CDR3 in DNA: TGTGCCAGCAAGTCAAATAGCGGGGTAGCCTACAATGAGCAGTTCTTC. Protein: CASKSNSGVAYNEQFF.

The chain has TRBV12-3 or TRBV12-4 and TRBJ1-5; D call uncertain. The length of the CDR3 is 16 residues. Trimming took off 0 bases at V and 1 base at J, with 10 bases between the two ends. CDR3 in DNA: TGTGCCAGCAGTTTAGCAGGGAGAAGGAGCAATCAGCCCCAGCATTTT. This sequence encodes CASSLAGRRSNQPQHF.

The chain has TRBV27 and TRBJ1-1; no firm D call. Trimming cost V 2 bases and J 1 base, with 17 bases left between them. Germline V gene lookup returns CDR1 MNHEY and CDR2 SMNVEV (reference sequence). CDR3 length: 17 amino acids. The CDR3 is CASSLRGLLLSNTEAFF. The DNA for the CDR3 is TGTGCCAGCAGTTTAAGAGGGCTACTCTTATCGAACACTGAAGCTTTCTTT.

CDR3 nucleotides: TGTGCCAGCAGTTACGGCTCGTTGGAACCACGGGAGACCCAGTACTTC. Its protein is CASSYGSLEPRETQYF. V usage is TRBV6-6 and J usage is TRBJ2-5; D remains unclear. V lost 2 bases and J 5 bases, leaving 18 bases between the germline ends. The CDR3 covers 16 residues. Germline CDR1 MNHNY, CDR2 SVGAGI (reference sequence).

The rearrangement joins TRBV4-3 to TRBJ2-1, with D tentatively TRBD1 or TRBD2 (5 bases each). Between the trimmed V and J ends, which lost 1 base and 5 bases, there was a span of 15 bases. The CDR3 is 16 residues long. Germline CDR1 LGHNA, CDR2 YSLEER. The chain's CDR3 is CASSQGGPGPNNEQFF. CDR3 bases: TGCGCCAGCAGCCAAGGGGGTCCGGGACCTAACAATGAGCAGTTCTTC.

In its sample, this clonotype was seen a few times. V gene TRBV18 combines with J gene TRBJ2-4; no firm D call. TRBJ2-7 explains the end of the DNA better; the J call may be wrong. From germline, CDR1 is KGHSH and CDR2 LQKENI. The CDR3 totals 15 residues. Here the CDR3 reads CASSPPERPSYEQYF. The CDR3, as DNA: TGTGCCAGCTCACCACCGGAGAGGCCCTCCTACGAGCAGTACTTC.

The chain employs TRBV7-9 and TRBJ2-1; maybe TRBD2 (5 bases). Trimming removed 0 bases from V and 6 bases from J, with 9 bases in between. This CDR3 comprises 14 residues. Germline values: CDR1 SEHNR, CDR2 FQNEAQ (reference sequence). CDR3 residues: CASSLALRVNEQFF. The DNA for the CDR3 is TGTGCCAGCAGCTTAGCGCTGCGGGTCAATGAGCAGTTCTTC.

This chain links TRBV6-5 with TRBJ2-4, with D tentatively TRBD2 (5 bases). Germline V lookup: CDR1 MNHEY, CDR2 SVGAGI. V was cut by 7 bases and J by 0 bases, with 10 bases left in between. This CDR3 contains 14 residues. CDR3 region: CASMEDLAKNIQYF. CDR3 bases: TGTGCCAGCATGGAGGACCTAGCCAAAAACATTCAGTACTTC.

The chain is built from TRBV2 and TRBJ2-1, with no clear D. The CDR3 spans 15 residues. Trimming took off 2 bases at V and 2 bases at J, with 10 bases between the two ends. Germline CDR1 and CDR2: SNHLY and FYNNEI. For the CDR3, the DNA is TGTGCCAGCAGTGAACTGGCATCCCCCTACAATGAGCAGTTCTTC. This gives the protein CASSELASPYNEQFF. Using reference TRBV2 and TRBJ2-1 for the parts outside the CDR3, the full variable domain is EPEVTQTPSHQVTQMGQEVILRCVPISNHLYFYWYRQILGQKVEFLVSFYNNEISEKSEIFDDQFSVERPDGSNFTLKIRSTKLEDSAMYFCASSELASPYNEQFFGPGTRLTVL.

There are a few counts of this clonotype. DNA for the CDR3: TGTGCCATCAGTGCTAGCGGTTCCTACGAGCAGTACTTC. Translation: CAISASGSYEQYF. The chain is built from TRBV10-3 and TRBJ2-7; 7 bases fit TRBD2. This CDR3 spans 13 amino acids. The V segment lost 4 bases and the J segment 1 base; nucleotides outside the gene matches: 1. Germline CDR1 and CDR2: ENHRY and SYGVKD.

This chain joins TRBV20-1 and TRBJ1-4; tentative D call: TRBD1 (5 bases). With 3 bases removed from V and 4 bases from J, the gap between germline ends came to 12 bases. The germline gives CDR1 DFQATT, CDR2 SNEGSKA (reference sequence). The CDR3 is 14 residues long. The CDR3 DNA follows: TGCAGTGCTAGCCCGACAGCGAATAATGAAAAACTGTTTTTT. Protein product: CSASPTANNEKLFF.

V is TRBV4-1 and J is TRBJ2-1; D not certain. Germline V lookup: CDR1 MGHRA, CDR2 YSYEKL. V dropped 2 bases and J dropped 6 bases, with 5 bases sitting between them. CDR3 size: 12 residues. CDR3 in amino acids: CASSQLINEQFF. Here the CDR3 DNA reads TGCGCCAGCAGCCAATTGATCAATGAGCAGTTCTTC.

The CDR3 nucleotides read TGTGCCAGCAGCCAGGACAGGAAATCCTACAATGAGCAGTTCTTC. This sequence encodes CASSQDRKSYNEQFF. V usage is TRBV11-1 and J usage is TRBJ2-1; 7 bases match TRBD1. V was clipped by 5 bases and J by 1 base; unmatched bases: 5. This CDR3 has 15 amino acids. CDR1 and CDR2 from the germline V gene are SGHAT and FQDESV (reference sequence).

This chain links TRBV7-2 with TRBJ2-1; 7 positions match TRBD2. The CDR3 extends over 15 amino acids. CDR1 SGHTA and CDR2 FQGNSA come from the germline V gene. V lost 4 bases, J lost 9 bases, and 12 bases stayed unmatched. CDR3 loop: CASSSYSGGGIEQFF. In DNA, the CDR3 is TGTGCCAGCAGCTCGTATTCCGGCGGGGGTATTGAGCAGTTCTTC.

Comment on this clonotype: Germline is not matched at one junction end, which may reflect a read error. CDR3 residues: CAGSLGLYEQYF. As DNA, the CDR3 is TGTGCCGGCAGCTTAGGCCTCTACGAGCAGTACTTC. The rearrangement links TRBV7-9 to TRBJ2-7; D uncertain. Germline assignment: CDR1 SEHNR and CDR2 FQNEAQ (reference sequence). CDR3 length equals 12 residues.

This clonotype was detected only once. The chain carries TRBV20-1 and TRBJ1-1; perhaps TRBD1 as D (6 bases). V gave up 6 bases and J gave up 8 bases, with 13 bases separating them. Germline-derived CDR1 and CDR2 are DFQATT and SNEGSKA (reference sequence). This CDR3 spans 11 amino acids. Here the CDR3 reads CSAGDTTEAFF. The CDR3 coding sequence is TGCAGTGCCGGGGACACTACAGAAGCTTTCTTT.

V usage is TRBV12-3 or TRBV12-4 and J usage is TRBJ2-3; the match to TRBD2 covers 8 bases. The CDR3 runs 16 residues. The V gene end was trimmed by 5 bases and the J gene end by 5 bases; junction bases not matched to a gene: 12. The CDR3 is CASSPGLGRSGDTQYF. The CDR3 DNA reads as TGTGCCAGCAGTCCGGGACTAGGGAGAAGTGGAGATACGCAGTATTTT.